The text below deals with one T cell receptor (beta chain). This entry belongs to a study of blood T cell repertoires in COVID-19. Study context: Acute and convalescent COVID-19 specimens originated in the United States, Italy and Spain.

Per the study methods: Reference gene primer amplification yielded estimated nucleated cell counts. The protocol was immunoSEQ multiplex PCR, while the TCRdb copy is restricted to in-frame clones and leaves out a portion. The V and J calls and the clone size are those of that table, but D and trimming were determined from the DNA. The sample has 50,000 to 70,000 clones, about 76% seen once. CDR1 is MNHEY and CDR2 is SVGAGI in the germline V gene. The germline V and J ends were trimmed by 7 bases and 1 base, with 16 bases remaining between them. This CDR3 has 15 residues. Sequenced sample: peripheral blood. J is TRBJ1-1 and V is TRBV6-5, with D uncertain. The sequence was obtained from a man aged 45-60 years with active or convalescent COVID-19. The CDR3 loop reads CASNRGIVGNTEAFF. The CDR3 bases are TGTGCCAGCAATCGCGGGATAGTAGGGAACACTGAAGCTTTCTTT.